Listed below are T cell receptor beta chains from one sample, sequenced in a study of blood T cell repertoires in COVID-19. Repertoires were generated with immunoSEQ multiplex PCR, while TCRdb's copy carries only in-frame clones and drops some. This sample carries some 110,000 clones, 70% to 80% of them seen once, and the ten largest clones take 6.2%. The sequencing input was peripheral blood. All receptors derive from a man of 80 years or more with COVID-19, enrolled during active disease. CDR3s include the opening cysteine and the closing phenylalanine or tryptophan. D genes are given only for firm matches. Clone size, where shown, is once, few, many, or a class for clones that have expanded.

D gene	V gene	clone size	J gene	CDR3 protein	CDR3 DNA
.	TRBV4-3	.	TRBJ2-3	CASSQDLRGSSTDTQYF	TGCGCCAGCAGCCAAGATCTTAGGGGATCTAGCACAGATACGCAGTATTTT
TRBD2	TRBV28	.	TRBJ2-1	CASSLPLAGRGFF	TGTGCCAGCAGTTTACCCCTTGCGGGGAGGGGGTTCTTC
.	TRBV7-2	.	TRBJ2-7	CASSQAGGGYEQYF	TGTGCCAGCAGCCAAGCAGGAGGTGGCTACGAGCAGTACTTC
.	TRBV7-2	.	TRBJ1-1	CASSLVAGTNTEAFF	TGTGCCAGCAGCTTAGTAGCGGGGACAAACACTGAAGCTTTCTTT
TRBD1	TRBV15	.	TRBJ1-5	CATSNSRRQGDQPQHF	TGTGCCACCAGCAACTCCCGAAGACAGGGCGATCAGCCCCAGCATTTT
TRBD1	TRBV4-1	.	TRBJ1-6	CASSLRQGFNSPLHF	TGCGCCAGCAGCCTGCGACAGGGGTTTAATTCACCCCTCCACTTT
TRBD2	TRBV5-4	.	TRBJ2-4	CASSLWASGRQNIQYF	TGTGCCAGCAGCTTGTGGGCTAGCGGGAGACAAAACATTCAGTACTTC
.	TRBV28	.	TRBJ1-5	CASSFGGSQPQHF	TGTGCCAGCAGTTTCGGGGGAAGTCAGCCCCAGCATTTT
TRBD2	TRBV7-8	.	TRBJ2-2	CASSRGLAGGGTGELFF	TGTGCCAGCAGCCGGGGACTAGCGGGAGGGGGAACCGGGGAGCTGTTTTTT
.	TRBV2	.	TRBJ2-6	CASTRDSGANVLTF	TGTGCCAGCACCAGGGACTCTGGGGCCAACGTCCTGACTTTC
TRBD1	TRBV3-1/TRBV3-2	.	TRBJ1-2	CASSQAAGQANYGYTF	TGTGCCAGCAGCCAAGCGGCGGGACAGGCTAACTATGGCTACACCTTC
TRBD1	TRBV6-5	.	TRBJ2-7	CASSSWTGTYEQYF	TGTGCCAGCAGTTCCTGGACAGGTACCTACGAGCAGTACTTC
.	TRBV5-1	.	TRBJ2-1	CASSLNGGSYNEQFF	TGCGCCAGCAGCTTGAACGGGGGTTCCTACAATGAGCAGTTCTTC
.	TRBV3-1/TRBV3-2	.	TRBJ2-7	CASSRLGGYEQYF	TGTGCCAGCAGCCGCCTCGGCGGCTACGAGCAGTACTTC
TRBD1	TRBV3-1/TRBV3-2	.	TRBJ1-4	CASSQDRDRGGEKLFF	TGTGCCAGCAGCCAAGATAGGGACAGGGGAGGCGAAAAACTGTTTTTT
.	TRBV18	.	TRBJ1-1	CASSPPSRATEAFF	TGTGCCAGCTCACCACCGAGCAGGGCAACTGAAGCTTTCTTT
TRBD1	TRBV28	once	TRBJ2-1	CASNTGGSSYNEQFF	TGTGCCAGCAACACAGGGGGCTCCTCCTACAATGAGCAGTTCTTC
.	TRBV19	few	TRBJ1-2	CASSRGIYGYTF	TGTGCCAGTAGTCGGGGAATCTATGGCTACACCTTC
TRBD2	TRBV5-1	few	TRBJ2-7	CASSTLAGAGYEQYF	TGCGCCAGCAGCACACTAGCGGGAGCTGGCTACGAGCAGTACTTC
.	TRBV18	.	TRBJ2-7	CASSPPSGGGYEQYF	TGTGCCAGCTCACCACCCTCCGGGGGAGGCTACGAGCAGTACTTC
.	TRBV19	few	TRBJ2-7	CASGQRSYEQYF	TGTGCCAGTGGACAGAGGTCCTACGAGCAGTACTTC
TRBD2	TRBV19	.	TRBJ2-7	CASSIRTRGYEQYF	TGTGCCAGTAGTATAAGGACTAGGGGATACGAGCAGTACTTC
TRBD2	TRBV6-5	.	TRBJ2-1	CASSYRTSGYNEQFF	TGTGCCAGCAGTTACCGGACTAGCGGCTACAATGAGCAGTTCTTC
.	TRBV29-1	few	TRBJ1-1	CSVARGNTEAFF	TGCAGCGTTGCAAGGGGGAACACTGAAGCTTTCTTT
TRBD1	TRBV19	.	TRBJ2-5	CASSATGRGETQYF	TGTGCCAGTAGTGCGACAGGGAGAGGAGAGACCCAGTACTTC
.	TRBV6-1	.	TRBJ1-2	CASSEDVLRARGYGYTF	TGTGCCAGCAGTGAAGACGTGCTGAGGGCGCGGGGCTATGGCTACACCTTC
.	TRBV7-2	.	TRBJ1-5	CASSFTGYNQPQHF	TGTGCCAGCAGTTTCACGGGGTACAATCAGCCCCAGCATTTT
.	TRBV18	.	TRBJ2-7	CASSLTTRNYEQYF	TGTGCCAGCTCCCTGACTACAAGGAACTACGAGCAGTACTTC
.	TRBV27	.	TRBJ1-2	CASSLRWGEGYTF	TGTGCCAGCAGTTTAAGGTGGGGCGAGGGCTACACCTTC
.	TRBV5-4	few	TRBJ1-1	CASTPVREMNTEAFF	TGTGCCAGCACCCCAGTACGGGAGATGAACACTGAAGCTTTCTTT
TRBD1	TRBV7-3	.	TRBJ1-1	CASSGGQQNTEAFF	TGTGCCAGCAGCGGGGGACAGCAGAACACTGAAGCTTTCTTT
TRBD1	TRBV7-2	.	TRBJ2-7	CASSLVQGSYEQYF	TGTGCCAGCAGCTTAGTACAGGGGTCCTACGAGCAGTACTTC
.	TRBV18	.	TRBJ2-2	CASSPPSKTTGTGELFF	TGTGCCAGCTCACCACCCTCCAAAACTACAGGAACCGGGGAGCTGTTTTTT
.	TRBV2	.	TRBJ2-7	CASSEIGRGATRQYF	TGTGCCAGCAGTGAAATCGGACGGGGGGCCACGCGACAGTACTTC
TRBD1	TRBV3-1/TRBV3-2	once	TRBJ1-2	CASSLQGAPANYGYTF	TGTGCCAGCAGCCTACAGGGGGCGCCGGCTAACTATGGCTACACCTTC
TRBD1	TRBV2	.	TRBJ1-1	CASSPRDRAIRWEAFF	TGTGCCAGCAGTCCCCGGGACAGGGCCATCAGGTGGGAAGCTTTCTTT
.	TRBV9	.	TRBJ1-4	CASSVGEGYEKLFF	TGTGCCAGCAGCGTAGGGGAGGGTTATGAAAAACTGTTTTTT
TRBD1	TRBV5-4	.	TRBJ2-7	CASSPGTGAYEQYF	TGTGCCAGCAGCCCGGGGACAGGAGCCTACGAGCAGTACTTC
.	TRBV5-5	few	TRBJ1-5	CASSPIQADNQPQHF	TGTGCCAGCAGCCCTATTCAGGCAGACAATCAGCCCCAGCATTTT
TRBD2	TRBV12-3/TRBV12-4	.	TRBJ2-1	CASSPGLPGEQFF	TGTGCCAGCAGCCCGGGACTACCTGGTGAGCAGTTCTTC
TRBD2	TRBV5-1	.	TRBJ2-7	CASSPISGRVGAYEQYF	TGCGCCAGCAGCCCTATTAGCGGGAGGGTGGGGGCCTACGAGCAGTACTTC
TRBD1	TRBV7-2	few	TRBJ1-2	CASSLSWGQGTNYGYTF	TGTGCCAGCAGCTTATCCTGGGGACAGGGTACTAACTATGGCTACACCTTC